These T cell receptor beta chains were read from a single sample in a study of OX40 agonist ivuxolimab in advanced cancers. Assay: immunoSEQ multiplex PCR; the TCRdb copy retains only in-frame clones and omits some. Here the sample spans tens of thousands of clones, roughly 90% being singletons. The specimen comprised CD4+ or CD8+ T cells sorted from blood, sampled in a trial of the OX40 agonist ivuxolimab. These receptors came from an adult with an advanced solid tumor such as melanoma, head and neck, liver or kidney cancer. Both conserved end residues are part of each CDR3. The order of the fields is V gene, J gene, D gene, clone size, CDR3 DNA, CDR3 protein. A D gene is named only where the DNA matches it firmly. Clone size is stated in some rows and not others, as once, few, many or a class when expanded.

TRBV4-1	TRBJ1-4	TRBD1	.	TGCGCCAGCAGCCAAAGTGGGGACAGGGGGCGGTGGGAAAAACTGTTTTTT	CASSQSGDRGRWEKLFF
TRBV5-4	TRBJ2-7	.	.	TGTGCCAGCAGCTTGGCTGGCGAGCAGTACTTC	CASSLAGEQYF
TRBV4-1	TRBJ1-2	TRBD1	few	TGCGCCAGCAGCCAAGGGACAGGGACCTATGGCTACACCTTC	CASSQGTGTYGYTF
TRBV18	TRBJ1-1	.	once	TGTGCCAGCTCACCATCGCAGGGTGGCACTGAAGCTTTCTTT	CASSPSQGGTEAFF
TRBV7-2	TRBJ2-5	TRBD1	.	TGTGCCAGCAGCTTAGACAGGGGGGCGGGAGAGACCCAGTACTTC	CASSLDRGAGETQYF
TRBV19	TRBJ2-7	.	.	TGTGCCAGTAGTAATAATAGGGGCACCACCTACGAGCAGTACTTC	CASSNNRGTTYEQYF
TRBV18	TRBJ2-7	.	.	TGTGCCAGCTCACTTCCGGGCCGTAGCTACGAGCAGTACTTC	CASSLPGRSYEQYF
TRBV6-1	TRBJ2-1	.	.	TGTGCCAGCAAGTGGGGGGGCGAATACAATGAGCAGTTCTTC	CASKWGGEYNEQFF
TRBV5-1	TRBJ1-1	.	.	TGCGCCAGCAGCTTGAGCGCAGGGGAGACTGAAGCTTTCTTT	CASSLSAGETEAFF
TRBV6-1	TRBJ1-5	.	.	TGTGCCAGCAGTGAAAGGGGGGATCAGCCCCAGCATTTT	CASSERGDQPQHF
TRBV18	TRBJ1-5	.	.	TGTGCCAGCTCACCAGGTGAAAATCAGCCCCAGCATTTT	CASSPGENQPQHF
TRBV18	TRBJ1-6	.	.	TGTGCCAGCTCAGGGGCCCTTAATTCACCCCTCCACTTT	CASSGALNSPLHF
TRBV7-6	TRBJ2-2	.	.	TGTGCCAGCAGCCGCGACTGGAGGGGCATCGGGGAGCTGTTTTTT	CASSRDWRGIGELFF
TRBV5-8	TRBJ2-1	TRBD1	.	TGTGCCAGCTTGAGGTCGACAGGGAACAATGAGCAGTTCTTC	CASLRSTGNNEQFF
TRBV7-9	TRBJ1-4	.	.	TGTGCCAGCAGCTTAAATGCGGTCAATGAAAAACTGTTTTTT	CASSLNAVNEKLFF
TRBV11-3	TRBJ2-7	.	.	TGTGCCAGCAGCTCAGGGTTTCGGGACGAGCAGTACTTC	CASSSGFRDEQYF